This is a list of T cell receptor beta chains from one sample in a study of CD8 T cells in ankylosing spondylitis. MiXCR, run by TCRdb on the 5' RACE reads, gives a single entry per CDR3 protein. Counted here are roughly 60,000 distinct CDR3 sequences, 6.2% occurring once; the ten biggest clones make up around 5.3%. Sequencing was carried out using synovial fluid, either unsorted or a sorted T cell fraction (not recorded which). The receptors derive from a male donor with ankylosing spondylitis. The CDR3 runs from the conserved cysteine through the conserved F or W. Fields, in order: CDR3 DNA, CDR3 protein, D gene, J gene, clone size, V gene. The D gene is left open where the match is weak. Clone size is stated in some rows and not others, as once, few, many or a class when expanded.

DNA: TGCAGTGCTAGAGATCAAGTTTCCTATGGCTACACCTTC; CDR3: CSARDQVSYGYTF; D: .; J: TRBJ1-2; size: many; V: TRBV20-1
DNA: TGTGCCAGCAGTTCCGACCGCCTAGCCAGCACCGGGGAGCTGTTTTTT; CDR3: CASSSDRLASTGELFF; D: .; J: TRBJ2-2; size: few; V: TRBV6-2/TRBV6-3
DNA: TGTGCCAGCAGTTGGATGGGGGAGCAGTACTTC; CDR3: CASSWMGEQYF; D: .; J: TRBJ2-7; size: many; V: TRBV12-3/TRBV12-4
DNA: TGTGCCACCAGTGACAGCGCATTTAGGAACACCGGGGAGCTGTTTTTT; CDR3: CATSDSAFRNTGELFF; D: .; J: TRBJ2-2; size: medium-sized; V: TRBV24-1
DNA: TGTGCCAGCAGTGAAGACAGGGTCCCCGGGGAGCTGTTTTTT; CDR3: CASSEDRVPGELFF; D: .; J: TRBJ2-2; size: medium-sized; V: TRBV2
DNA: TGTGCCAGCAGTCCGCAGGTTGCGGGGTACAATGAGCAGTTCTTC; CDR3: CASSPQVAGYNEQFF; D: .; J: TRBJ2-1; size: .; V: TRBV7-2
DNA: TGTGCCAGCTCGCAGGGTTCCGATACGCAGTATTTT; CDR3: CASSQGSDTQYF; D: .; J: TRBJ2-3; size: .; V: TRBV18
DNA: TGTGCCAGCAGCCAAGGCAGGGCGCACTATGGCTACACCTTC; CDR3: CASSQGRAHYGYTF; D: .; J: TRBJ1-2; size: many; V: TRBV3-1
DNA: TGTGCCAGCAGATCCGCGCTAAATCAGGGGCCCCGCACAGATACGCAGTATTTT; CDR3: CASRSALNQGPRTDTQYF; D: .; J: TRBJ2-3; size: few; V: TRBV6-1
DNA: TGTGCCAGCAGCCCCGACGCAGCGGGGGCCTTTAGCTCCTACAATGAGCAGTTCTTC; CDR3: CASSPDAAGAFSSYNEQFF; D: TRBD2; J: TRBJ2-1; size: many; V: TRBV11-1
DNA: TGTGCCAGCAGCTCCACTTCGGGTGAGCAGTTCTTC; CDR3: CASSSTSGEQFF; D: .; J: TRBJ2-1; size: many; V: TRBV5-6
DNA: TGCGCCAGCAGCCAAGAAGGAACTCGTAGCGGGAGGGGTTACGAGCAGTACTTC; CDR3: CASSQEGTRSGRGYEQYF; D: TRBD2; J: TRBJ2-7; size: many; V: TRBV4-1
DNA: TGTGCCAGCTCATCCCCTTTACAGGGGGCCTCCTACAATGAGCAGTTCTTC; CDR3: CASSSPLQGASYNEQFF; D: TRBD1; J: TRBJ2-1; size: many; V: TRBV18
DNA: TGCGCCAGCAGCTCCCGGACTAGCTCTCCGCACGAGCAGTACTTC; CDR3: CASSSRTSSPHEQYF; D: TRBD2; J: TRBJ2-7; size: many; V: TRBV5-1
DNA: TGTGCCAGCAGTCCAACCGACAGAGCCAAAAACATTCAGTACTTC; CDR3: CASSPTDRAKNIQYF; D: .; J: TRBJ2-4; size: few; V: TRBV12-3/TRBV12-4
DNA: TGTGCCAGCAGTTTGGACCCGCAGAGCTCCTACAATGAGCAGTTCTTC; CDR3: CASSLDPQSSYNEQFF; D: .; J: TRBJ2-1; size: few; V: TRBV6-5
DNA: TGTGCCTGGAGTGTGGGGGCGAGTGTTGGGGAGCTGTTTTTT; CDR3: CAWSVGASVGELFF; D: .; J: TRBJ2-2; size: .; V: TRBV30
DNA: TGTGCCAGGACAGGGGATAATTCACCCCTCCACTTT; CDR3: CARTGDNSPLHF; D: TRBD1; J: TRBJ1-6; size: few; V: TRBV14
DNA: TGCGCCAGCAGCCCACTAGCGGGAGCAGAGATAGATACGCAGTATTTT; CDR3: CASSPLAGAEIDTQYF; D: TRBD2; J: TRBJ2-3; size: medium-sized; V: TRBV5-1
DNA: TGTGCCAGCAGCTATGGACAGGGGTACAATGAGCAGTTCTTC; CDR3: CASSYGQGYNEQFF; D: TRBD1; J: TRBJ2-1; size: .; V: TRBV11-3
DNA: TGTGCCAGCAGCCAACGGGGACTAGCTATCGAAGACGAGCAGTACTTC; CDR3: CASSQRGLAIEDEQYF; D: TRBD2; J: TRBJ2-7; size: few; V: TRBV7-8
DNA: TGTGCCATCAGTGGCGCGACTAGCGGGAAATACGAGCAGTACTTC; CDR3: CAISGATSGKYEQYF; D: TRBD2; J: TRBJ2-7; size: many; V: TRBV10-3
DNA: TGTGCCAGCAGCTTCCAGGGAGGCGGGACAGATACGCAGTATTTT; CDR3: CASSFQGGGTDTQYF; D: .; J: TRBJ2-3; size: few; V: TRBV5-6
DNA: TGCGCCAGCAGCACCGGACAGGGGAACACTGAAGCTTTCTTT; CDR3: CASSTGQGNTEAFF; D: TRBD1; J: TRBJ1-1; size: medium-sized; V: TRBV5-1
DNA: TGTGCCAGCAGCTCCGGGCAAGGAGGGGGAGTTTACGAGCAGTACTTC; CDR3: CASSSGQGGGVYEQYF; D: .; J: TRBJ2-7; size: many; V: TRBV11-3
DNA: TGCAGTGCTAGAGAGGTGTCCCCCCAGCGGGAGTATACAGATACGCAGTATTTT; CDR3: CSAREVSPQREYTDTQYF; D: TRBD2; J: TRBJ2-3; size: .; V: TRBV20-1
DNA: TGTGCCAGCAGTCACCTCGGACAGAATGAAGCTTTCTTT; CDR3: CASSHLGQNEAFF; D: .; J: TRBJ1-1; size: few; V: TRBV28
DNA: TGTGCCAGCTCACCATCTAGATATACCGGGGAGCTGTTTTTT; CDR3: CASSPSRYTGELFF; D: .; J: TRBJ2-2; size: many; V: TRBV18
DNA: TGTGCCATCACCGTGCAGAACACCGGGGAGCTGTTTTTT; CDR3: CAITVQNTGELFF; D: .; J: TRBJ2-2; size: many; V: TRBV10-3